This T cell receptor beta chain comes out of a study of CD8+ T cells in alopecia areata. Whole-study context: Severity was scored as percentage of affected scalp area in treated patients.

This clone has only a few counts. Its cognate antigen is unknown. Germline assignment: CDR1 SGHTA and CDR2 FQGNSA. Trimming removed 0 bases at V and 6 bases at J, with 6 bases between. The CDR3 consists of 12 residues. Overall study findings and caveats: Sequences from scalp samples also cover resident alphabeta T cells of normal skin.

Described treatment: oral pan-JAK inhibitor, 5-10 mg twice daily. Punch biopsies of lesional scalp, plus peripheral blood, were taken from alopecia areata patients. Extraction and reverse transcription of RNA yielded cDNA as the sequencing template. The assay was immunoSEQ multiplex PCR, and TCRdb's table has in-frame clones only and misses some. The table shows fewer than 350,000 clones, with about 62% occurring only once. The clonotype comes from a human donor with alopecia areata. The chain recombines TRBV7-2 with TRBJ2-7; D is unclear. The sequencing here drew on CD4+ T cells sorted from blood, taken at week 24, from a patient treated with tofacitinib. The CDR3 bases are TGTGCCAGCAGCTTAGCCTGGGGCGAGCAGTACTTC. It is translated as CASSLAWGEQYF.